This T cell receptor (beta chain) was observed in a study of OX40 agonist ivuxolimab in advanced cancers. In terms of the full investigation: Ivuxolimab, which targeted the costimulatory receptor OX40 (CD134), was an agonistic, fully human IgG2 monoclonal antibody. Patients were allowed to have had prior anti-PD-1, anti-PD-L1 or anti-CTLA-4 therapy, and approximately 40% of the dose-escalation patients had previously received checkpoint inhibitors. The paper reports the monotherapy dose-escalation portion (N of about 56 patients) of the phase I ivuxolimab trial. Intravenous ivuxolimab was administered to patients every 2 weeks at six dose levels: 0.01, 0.1, 0.3, 1.5, 3 and 10 mg/kg. A male proportion of 75% to 85% and a mean age of approximately 58 years, ranging from about 23 to 90, were recorded for the dose-escalation cohort. Peripheral TCRbeta sequencing aimed to test whether ivuxolimab altered TCR sequence diversity and caused clonal T-cell expansion. Among the roughly 50 dose-escalation patients, around 20 had hepatocellular carcinoma, roughly 15 melanoma, 9 renal cell carcinoma and 9 head and neck cancer. Partial responses were achieved by three dose-escalation patients, of whom one had hepatocellular carcinoma and two had cutaneous melanoma. Study-wide conclusions, independent of this receptor: After ivuxolimab, more expanded clones were found on average in CD8+ T cells than in CD4+ T cells. The antigen specificity of the clonally expanded peripheral T cells was not determined. In partial responders in the 0.1-3.0 mg/kg groups, normalized peripheral clonal expansion was found to be among the lowest, especially among CD8+ T cells. Low levels of normalized T-cell clonal expansion were also seen in some nonresponding patients. At doses of 0.1 to 3.0 mg/kg, clonal expansion of both CD4+ and CD8+ blood T cells was observed from baseline to week 6.

The trial excluded patients who had a history of autoimmune disease or were on systemic immunosuppression. In every dose cohort, peripheral blood was drawn for TCR sequencing at baseline, cycle 4 day 1, and cycle 7 day 1. The samples were taken from a phase I, first-in-human, multicenter, open-label dose-escalation trial of ivuxolimab. Adults with locally advanced or metastatic melanoma, renal cell, hepatocellular, or head and neck squamous cell carcinoma were enrolled in the trial. Before TCR sequencing, CD4+ T cells and CD8+ T cells from peripheral blood were sorted into separate populations. Looking up the germline V gene (reference sequence) yields CDR1 SEHNR and CDR2 FQNEAQ. The CDR3 holds 13 amino acids from the cysteine to the phenylalanine. The kept DNA is CDR3 alone, 39 bases in frame from the first base. As concerns this clone: Its antigen is unknown. A junction end diverges from the germline sequence, so it may reflect a read error.

Genomic DNA was extracted from sorted cells for sequencing of the TCRbeta CDR3 region. TCRbeta CDR3 regions were sequenced using the immunoSEQ Assay. TCRdb took this table from immuneACCESS and kept in-frame rearrangements with V and J called. Such tables lack part of the clones; where checked against another copy, unresolved V genes explain under half of the gap, and the rest is unexplained. For this sample the table gives nearly 65,000 clones, of which about 90% were detected only once. The top ten hold approximately 3.9% of the sample. The chain couples TRBV7-9 to TRBJ2-3, with no D gene named confidently. This specimen was CD4+ or CD8+ T cells sorted from blood, taken in a trial of the OX40 agonist ivuxolimab. The origin of this receptor is an adult with an advanced solid tumor such as melanoma, head and neck, liver or kidney cancer. The CDR3 region reads CASSPPVSDAQYF. The DNA is TGTGCCAGCAGCCCCCCGGTGTCAGATGCGCAGTATTTT.